The rows below give T cell receptor beta chains drawn from one sample of a study of shared clonotypes between healthy human individuals. The method was immunoSEQ multiplex PCR; TCRdb's version includes in-frame clones alone and lacks a portion of them. In the table there are about 710,000 clones, around 73% of which are singletons. The sequenced sample was memory CD4+ T cells sorted from blood. The receptors come from a woman in her thirties in good health. The CDR3 runs from the conserved cysteine through the conserved F or W.

v_call	j_call	cdr3_aa
TRBV11-2	TRBJ2-1	CASSLLAGGSNEQFF
TRBV7-2	TRBJ2-5	CASRQGTETQYF
TRBV18	TRBJ1-1	CASSLPGARNTEAFF
TRBV27	TRBJ1-1	CASSLRGQGTRTEAFF
TRBV2	TRBJ1-1	CASSGSGNTEAFF
TRBV18	TRBJ1-3	CASSPAGAGGNTIYF
TRBV2	TRBJ2-3	CASTWGTDTQYF
TRBV10-3	TRBJ2-3	CAIRGTSGRRADTQYF
TRBV2	TRBJ2-5	CASSEASGTGKRETQYF
TRBV21-1	TRBJ2-5	CASSKRTGSGQETQYF
TRBV7-6	TRBJ2-1	CASSLRYKNNEQFF
TRBV9	TRBJ2-3	CASSGGLGTTDTQYF
TRBV28	TRBJ1-2	CASSRFGGRSTLGYGYTF
TRBV20-1	TRBJ2-1	CSTDYNEQFF
TRBV28	TRBJ2-7	CASSVAGERYEQYF
TRBV15	TRBJ2-5	CATSRDLDGSVRTQYF
TRBV5-1	TRBJ1-4	CASSLRGRDEKLFF
TRBV25-1	TRBJ2-3	CASSASGTSADTQYF
TRBV11-2	TRBJ2-7	CASSLDLAGGSYEQYF
TRBV6-5	TRBJ1-5	CASSSGQPQHF
TRBV28	TRBJ2-7	CASRPTSGGTYEQYF
TRBV29-1	TRBJ2-4	CSVEQGAAKNIQYF
TRBV30	TRBJ1-1	CAWSMDRGRSEAFF
TRBV5-1	TRBJ2-1	CASGAGGGSYNEQFF
TRBV2	TRBJ2-3	CASRPGTGDTQYF
TRBV19	TRBJ2-2	CASRDLSLPGELFF
TRBV19	TRBJ2-6	CASSISNSGANVLTF
TRBV4-1	TRBJ2-7	CASSQDPGGSYDEQYF
TRBV7-6	TRBJ1-1	CASSPQLVGAAANTEAFF
TRBV5-1	TRBJ1-1	CASSPGHTEAFF